These 6 T cell receptor delta chains share one sample of origin, sequenced in a study of delta chain sequences of gamma delta T cells. TCRdb applied CATT to the PCR reads for clone calling. The sample lists about 3,400 delta-chain clones, 55% to 65% seen once, with about 60% in the top ten. The material sequenced was a tumor sample. The receptors originated from a human donor with breast cancer.

Points on this clone: The TCRdb record carries a much larger clone's protein, which differs from this DNA's translation at residue 4; a read error is the likely cause, and the protein listed here is the DNA translation. The chain couples TRDV1 to TRDJ1, with TRDD3 matching over 11 bases. The CDR3 is 18 amino acids. Looked up from germline, CDR1 is TSWWSYY and CDR2 is QGS. CDR3 sequence reads: CALVEPKLGDTSTDKLIF. CDR3 nucleotide sequence: TGTGCTCTTGTGGAACCAAAGCTGGGGGATACATCCACCGATAAACTCATCTTT.

This clone is large within its sample. Other DNA sequences in the sample encode the same CDR3. The V call is TRDV2, the J call TRDJ1; 9 nucleotides match TRDD3. The CDR3 loop spans 17 amino acids. CDR1 GEAIGNYY and CDR2 EKD come from the germline V gene. V trimming: 1 base; J trimming: 0 bases; junction bases outside the gene matches: 8. The CDR3 reads CACDTLLGERYTDKLIF. The CDR3 DNA reads as TGTGCCTGTGACACTCTACTGGGGGAACGGTACACCGATAAACTCATCTTT.

For this clone: TCRdb's protein, taken from a much larger clone, differs from this DNA's translation at residue 3, likely owing to a read error; the protein displayed comes from the DNA. The CDR3 region is CAFDRLGGTDKLIF. In nucleotides, the CDR3 is TGTGCCTTTGATCGACTGGGGGGCACCGATAAACTCATCTTT. The chain has TRDV2 and TRDJ1; TRDD3 matches at 8 bases. Germline CDR1 and CDR2: GEAIGNYY and EKD. The trim removed 8 bases at V and 1 base at J, leaving 8 bases unmatched. The CDR3 runs 14 residues.

In this sample, this clone is medium-sized (0.01 to 0.1%). This likely came from a read error, as a far larger clone is one base away. Other nucleotide sequences from this sample produce the same CDR3. The genes are TRDV2 and TRDJ1; the match to TRDD3 covers 7 bases. This CDR3 has 15 residues. Germline CDR1 and CDR2: GEAIGNYY and EKD. The CDR3 coding sequence is TGTGCCTGTGACCCAGTGGGGGAGGACACCGATAAGCTCATCTTT. This encodes CACDPVGEDTDKLIF.

No V segment was called; the J segment is TRDJ1; the table's TRDD3 call for D was not verified on the DNA. CDR3 length: 14 residues. The CDR3 DNA reads as TGTGCAACTTGGGGAAAACAGTACACCGATAAACTCATCTTT. Translation gives CATWGKQYTDKLIF.

This clone is labeled medium-sized (0.01 to 0.1%). For this DNA, TCRdb reports the protein of a much larger clone, which diverges at residue 15, most likely from a read error; the protein presented here is translated directly from the DNA. V usage is TRDV2 and J usage is TRDJ1; D perhaps matches TRDD3 (6 bases). Trimming took 0 bases from V and 4 from J, leaving 29 bases between them. Per germline, CDR1 GEAIGNYY and CDR2 EKD. This CDR3 comprises 20 residues. This CDR3 reads CACDTVSREGDRPYNDKLIF. The CDR3 coding sequence is TGTGCCTGTGACACCGTGTCAAGGGAGGGGGACCGACCTTACAACGATAAACTCATCTTT.